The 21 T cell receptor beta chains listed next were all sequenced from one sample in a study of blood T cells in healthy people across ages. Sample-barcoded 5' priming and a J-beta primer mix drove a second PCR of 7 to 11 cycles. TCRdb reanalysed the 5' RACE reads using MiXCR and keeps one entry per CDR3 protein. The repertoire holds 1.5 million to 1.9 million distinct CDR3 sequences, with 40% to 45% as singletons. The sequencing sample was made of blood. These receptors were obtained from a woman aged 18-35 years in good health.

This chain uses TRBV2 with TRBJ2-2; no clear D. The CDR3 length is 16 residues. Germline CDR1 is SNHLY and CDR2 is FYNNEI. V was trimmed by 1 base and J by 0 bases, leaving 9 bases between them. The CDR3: CASSEGVATNTGELFF. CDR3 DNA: TGTGCCAGCAGTGAAGGGGTCGCCACGAACACCGGGGAGCTGTTTTTT.

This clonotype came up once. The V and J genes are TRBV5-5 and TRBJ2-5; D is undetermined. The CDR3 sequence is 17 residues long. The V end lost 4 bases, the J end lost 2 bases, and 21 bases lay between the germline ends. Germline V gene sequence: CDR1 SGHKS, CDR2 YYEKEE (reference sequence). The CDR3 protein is CASSRRISSGLQETQYF. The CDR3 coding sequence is TGTGCCAGCAGCCGTCGAATCAGCTCGGGTTTACAAGAGACCCAGTACTTC.

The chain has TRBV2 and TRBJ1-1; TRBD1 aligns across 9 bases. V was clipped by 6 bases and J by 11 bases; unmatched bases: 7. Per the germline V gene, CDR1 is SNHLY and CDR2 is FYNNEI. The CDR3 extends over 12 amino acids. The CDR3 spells CASRGDRVMAFF. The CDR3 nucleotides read TGTGCCAGCAGGGGGGACAGGGTCATGGCTTTCTTT.

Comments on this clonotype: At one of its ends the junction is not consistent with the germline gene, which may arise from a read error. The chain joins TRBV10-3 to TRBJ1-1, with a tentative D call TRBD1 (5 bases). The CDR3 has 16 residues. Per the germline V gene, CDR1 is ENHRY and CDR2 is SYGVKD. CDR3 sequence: CAISRDGRRADTGAFF. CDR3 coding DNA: TGTGCCATCAGTAGGGACGGACGACGCGCGGACACTGGAGCTTTCTTT.

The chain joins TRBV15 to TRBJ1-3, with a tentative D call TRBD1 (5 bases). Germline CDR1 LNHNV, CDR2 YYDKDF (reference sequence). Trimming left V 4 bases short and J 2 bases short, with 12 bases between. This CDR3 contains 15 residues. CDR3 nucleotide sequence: TGTGCCACCAGCACCCTGGTGGGGGCTGGAAACACCATATATTTT. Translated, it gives CATSTLVGAGNTIYF.

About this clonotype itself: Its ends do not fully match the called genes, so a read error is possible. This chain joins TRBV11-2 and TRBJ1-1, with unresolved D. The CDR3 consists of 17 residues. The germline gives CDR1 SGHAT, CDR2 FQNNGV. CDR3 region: CASGTLNPQPMNTEALF. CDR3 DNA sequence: TGTGCCAGCGGCACCTTGAATCCCCAACCCATGAACACTGAAGCTCTCTTT.

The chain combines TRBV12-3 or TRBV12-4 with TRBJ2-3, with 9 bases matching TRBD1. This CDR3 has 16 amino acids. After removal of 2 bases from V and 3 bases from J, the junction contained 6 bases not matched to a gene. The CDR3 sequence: CASSLSRDRATDTQYF. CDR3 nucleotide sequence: TGTGCCAGCAGTTTAAGCCGGGACAGGGCTACAGATACGCAGTATTTT.

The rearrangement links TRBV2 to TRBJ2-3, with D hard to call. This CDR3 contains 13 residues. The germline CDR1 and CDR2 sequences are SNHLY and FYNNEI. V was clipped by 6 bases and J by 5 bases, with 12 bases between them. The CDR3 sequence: CASRGNRQDTQYF. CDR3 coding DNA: TGTGCCAGCAGAGGGAATAGGCAAGATACGCAGTATTTT.

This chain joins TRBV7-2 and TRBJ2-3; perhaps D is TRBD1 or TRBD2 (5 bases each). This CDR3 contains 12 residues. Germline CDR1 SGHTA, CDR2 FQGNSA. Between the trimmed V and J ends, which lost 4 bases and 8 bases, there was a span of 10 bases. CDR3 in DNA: TGTGCCAGCAGCTGGGACGGTGGTACGCAGTATTTT. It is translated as CASSWDGGTQYF.

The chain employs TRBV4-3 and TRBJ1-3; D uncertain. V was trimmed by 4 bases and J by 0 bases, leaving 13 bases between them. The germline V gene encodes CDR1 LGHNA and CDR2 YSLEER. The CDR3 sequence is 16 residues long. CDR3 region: CASSRAPSFSGNTIYF. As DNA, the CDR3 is TGCGCCAGCAGCCGCGCACCAAGTTTCTCTGGAAACACCATATATTTT.

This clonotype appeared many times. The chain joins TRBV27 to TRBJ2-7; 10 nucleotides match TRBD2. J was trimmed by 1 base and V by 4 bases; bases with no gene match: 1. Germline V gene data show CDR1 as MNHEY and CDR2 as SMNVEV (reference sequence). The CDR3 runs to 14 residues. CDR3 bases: TGTGCCAGCAGTTCACTAGCGGGATCCTACGAGCAGTACTTC. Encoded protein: CASSSLAGSYEQYF.

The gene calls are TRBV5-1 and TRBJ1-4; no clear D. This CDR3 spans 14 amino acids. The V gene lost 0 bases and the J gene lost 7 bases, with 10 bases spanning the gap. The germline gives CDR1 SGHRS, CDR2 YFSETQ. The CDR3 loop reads CASSLGPRGEKLFF. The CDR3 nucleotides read TGCGCCAGCAGCTTGGGCCCACGGGGTGAAAAACTGTTTTTT.

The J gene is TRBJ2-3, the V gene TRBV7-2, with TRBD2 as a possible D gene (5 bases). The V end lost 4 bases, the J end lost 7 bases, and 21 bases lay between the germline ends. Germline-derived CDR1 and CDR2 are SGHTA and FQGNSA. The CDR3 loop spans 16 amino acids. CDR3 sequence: CASSSRNEGVRYTQYF. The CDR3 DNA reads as TGTGCCAGCAGCTCCAGGAACGAGGGTGTGAGATATACGCAGTATTTT.

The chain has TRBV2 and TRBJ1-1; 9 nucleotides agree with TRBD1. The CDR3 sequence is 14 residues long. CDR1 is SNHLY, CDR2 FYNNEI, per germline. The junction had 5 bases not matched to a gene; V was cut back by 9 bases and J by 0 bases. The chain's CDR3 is CASFGTGLNTEAFF. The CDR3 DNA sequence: TGTGCCAGTTTCGGGACAGGGTTGAACACTGAAGCTTTCTTT.

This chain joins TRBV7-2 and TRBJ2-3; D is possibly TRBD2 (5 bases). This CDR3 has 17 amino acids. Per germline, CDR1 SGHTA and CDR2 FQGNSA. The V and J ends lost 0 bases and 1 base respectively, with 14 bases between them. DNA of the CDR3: TGTGCCAGCAGCTTAGCGCCGGGTATTAGCGGCACAGATACGCAGTATTTT. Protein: CASSLAPGISGTDTQYF.

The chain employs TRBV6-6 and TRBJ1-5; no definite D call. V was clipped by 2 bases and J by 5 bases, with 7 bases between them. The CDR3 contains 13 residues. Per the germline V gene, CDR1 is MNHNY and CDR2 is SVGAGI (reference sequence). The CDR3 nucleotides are TGTGCCAGCAGTTACGAGGCAGATCAGCCCCAGCATTTT. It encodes CASSYEADQPQHF.

The CDR3 DNA is TGCGCCAGCAGTGTTGGGGGACCTAATGAGCAGTTCTTC. Its translation is CASSVGGPNEQFF. V and J are TRBV10-2 and TRBJ2-1; either TRBD1 or TRBD2 may fit D (5 bases each). The V end was cut by 4 bases, the J end by 7 bases, with 11 bases between. Germline CDR1 WSHSY, CDR2 SAAADI. The CDR3 has 13 residues.

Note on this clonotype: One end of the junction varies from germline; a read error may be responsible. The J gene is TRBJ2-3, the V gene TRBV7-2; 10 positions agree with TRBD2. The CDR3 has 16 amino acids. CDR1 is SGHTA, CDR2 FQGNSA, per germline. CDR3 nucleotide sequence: TGTGCCAGCAGCATTTTTGGGACTAGCGTTCCAGACACGCAGTATTTT. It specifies CASSIFGTSVPDTQYF.

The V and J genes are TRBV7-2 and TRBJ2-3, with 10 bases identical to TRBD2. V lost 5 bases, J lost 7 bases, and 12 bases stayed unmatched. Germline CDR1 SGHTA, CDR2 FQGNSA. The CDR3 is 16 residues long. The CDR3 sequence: CASSMSAGGPLNTQYF. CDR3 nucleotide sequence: TGTGCCAGCAGCATGTCAGCGGGGGGGCCGTTGAATACGCAGTATTTT.

The CDR3 region has the DNA TGCAGTGCTAGGCCCTCCTTTTACGAGCAGTACTTC. It is translated as CSARPSFYEQYF. This chain connects TRBV20-1 to TRBJ2-4; no firm D call. The J call may be in error: the DNA end matches TRBJ2-7 better. The CDR3 has 12 amino acids. From germline, CDR1 is DFQATT and CDR2 SNEGSKA (reference sequence).

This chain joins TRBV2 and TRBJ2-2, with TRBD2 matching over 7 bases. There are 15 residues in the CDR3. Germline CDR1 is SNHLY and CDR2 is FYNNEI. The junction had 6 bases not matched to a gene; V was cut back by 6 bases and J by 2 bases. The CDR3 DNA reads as TGTGCCAGCAGACGAAGGGAGGGCAACACCGGGGAGCTGTTTTTT. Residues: CASRRREGNTGELFF. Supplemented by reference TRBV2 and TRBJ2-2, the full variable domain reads EPEVTQTPSHQVTQMGQEVILRCVPISNHLYFYWYRQILGQKVEFLVSFYNNEISEKSEIFDDQFSVERPDGSNFTLKIRSTKLEDSAMYFCASRRREGNTGELFFGEGSRLTVL.